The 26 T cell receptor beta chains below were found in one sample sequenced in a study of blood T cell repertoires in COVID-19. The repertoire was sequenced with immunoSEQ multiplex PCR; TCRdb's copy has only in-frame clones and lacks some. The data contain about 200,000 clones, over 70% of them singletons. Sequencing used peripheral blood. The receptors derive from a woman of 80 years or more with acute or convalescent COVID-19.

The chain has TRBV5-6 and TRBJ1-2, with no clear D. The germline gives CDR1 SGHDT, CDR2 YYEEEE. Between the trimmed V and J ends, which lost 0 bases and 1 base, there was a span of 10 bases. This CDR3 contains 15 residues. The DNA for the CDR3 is TGTGCCAGCAGCTTGGCACAGCCCTATAACTATGGCTACACCTTC. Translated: CASSLAQPYNYGYTF.

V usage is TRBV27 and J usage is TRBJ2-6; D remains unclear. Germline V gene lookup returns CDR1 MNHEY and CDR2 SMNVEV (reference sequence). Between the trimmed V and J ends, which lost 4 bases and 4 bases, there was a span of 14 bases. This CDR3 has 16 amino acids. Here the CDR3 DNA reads TGTGCCAGCAGTTCCACGACAAATGCCGGGGCCAACGTCCTGACTTTC. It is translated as CASSSTTNAGANVLTF.

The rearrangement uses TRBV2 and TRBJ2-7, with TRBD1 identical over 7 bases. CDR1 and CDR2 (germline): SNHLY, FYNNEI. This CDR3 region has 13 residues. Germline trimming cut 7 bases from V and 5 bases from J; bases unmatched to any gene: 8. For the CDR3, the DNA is TGTGCCAGCAACAGGGGACCTTACAACGAGCAGTACTTC. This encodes CASNRGPYNEQYF.

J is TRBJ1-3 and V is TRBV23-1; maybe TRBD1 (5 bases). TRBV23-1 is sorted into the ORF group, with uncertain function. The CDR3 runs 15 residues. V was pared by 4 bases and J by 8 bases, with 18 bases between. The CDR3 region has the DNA TGCGCCAGCAGTCCCCGGACACCCCCTGGGGACACCATATATTTT. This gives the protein CASSPRTPPGDTIYF.

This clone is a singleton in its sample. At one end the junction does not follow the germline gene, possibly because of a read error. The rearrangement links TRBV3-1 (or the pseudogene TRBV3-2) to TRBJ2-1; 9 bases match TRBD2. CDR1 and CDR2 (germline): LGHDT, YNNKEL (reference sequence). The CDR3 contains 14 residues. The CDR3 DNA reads TGTGCCAGCAGCCAAAGGACCTTAGCGGGAGTTACGATCTTC. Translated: CASSQRTLAGVTIF.

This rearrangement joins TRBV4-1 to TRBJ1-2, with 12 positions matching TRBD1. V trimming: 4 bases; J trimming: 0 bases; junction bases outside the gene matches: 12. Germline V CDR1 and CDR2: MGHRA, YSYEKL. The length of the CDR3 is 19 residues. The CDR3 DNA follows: TGCGCCAGCAGCCGCAATATAGGGGACAGGGGGCAGGCTAACTATGGCTACACCTTC. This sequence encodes CASSRNIGDRGQANYGYTF.

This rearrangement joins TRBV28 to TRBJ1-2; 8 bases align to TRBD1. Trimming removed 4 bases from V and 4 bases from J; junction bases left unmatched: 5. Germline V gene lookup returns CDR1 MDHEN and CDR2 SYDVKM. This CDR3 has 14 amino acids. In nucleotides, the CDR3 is TGTGCCAGCAGTTCCCAGGGGGCCGCCTATGGCTACACCTTC. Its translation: CASSSQGAAYGYTF.

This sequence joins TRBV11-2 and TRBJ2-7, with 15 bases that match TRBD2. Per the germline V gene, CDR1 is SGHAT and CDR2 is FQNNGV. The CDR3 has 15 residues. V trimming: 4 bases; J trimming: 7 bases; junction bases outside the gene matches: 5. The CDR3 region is CASSSVGTSGGEQYF. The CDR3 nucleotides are TGTGCCAGCAGCTCCGTCGGGACTAGCGGGGGGGAGCAGTACTTC. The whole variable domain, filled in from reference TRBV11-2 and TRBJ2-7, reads EAGVAQSPRYKIIEKRQSVAFWCNPISGHATLYWYQQILGQGPKLLIQFQNNGVVDDSQLPKDRFSAERLKGVDSTLKIQPAKLEDSAVYLCASSSVGTSGGEQYFGPGTRLTVT.

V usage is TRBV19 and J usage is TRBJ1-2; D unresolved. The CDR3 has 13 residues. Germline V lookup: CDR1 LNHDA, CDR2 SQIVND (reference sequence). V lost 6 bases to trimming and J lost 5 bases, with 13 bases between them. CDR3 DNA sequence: TGTGCCAGTAGGGCAGCGGACCGTTATGGCTACACCTTC. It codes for CASRAADRYGYTF.

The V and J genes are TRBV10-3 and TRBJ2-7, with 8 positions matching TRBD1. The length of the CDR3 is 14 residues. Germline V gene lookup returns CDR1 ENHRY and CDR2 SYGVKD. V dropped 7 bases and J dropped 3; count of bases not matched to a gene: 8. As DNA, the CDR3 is TGTGCCATCATTAAGGACAGGGACGGCTACGAGCAGTACTTC. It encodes CAIIKDRDGYEQYF.

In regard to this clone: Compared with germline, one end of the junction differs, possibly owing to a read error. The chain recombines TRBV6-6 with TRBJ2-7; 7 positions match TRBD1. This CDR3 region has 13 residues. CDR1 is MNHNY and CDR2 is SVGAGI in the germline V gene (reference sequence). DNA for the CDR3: TGTGCCAGCAGTTACTCGGGGACAGTCGGCTGGGTCTTC. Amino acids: CASSYSGTVGWVF.

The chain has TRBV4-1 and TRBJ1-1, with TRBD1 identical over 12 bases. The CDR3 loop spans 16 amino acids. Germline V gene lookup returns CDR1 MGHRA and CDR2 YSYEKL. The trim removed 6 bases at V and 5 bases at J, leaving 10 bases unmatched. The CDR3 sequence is CASSLGQGAIQTEAFF. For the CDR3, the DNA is TGCGCCAGCAGTCTGGGACAGGGGGCGATTCAGACTGAAGCTTTCTTT.

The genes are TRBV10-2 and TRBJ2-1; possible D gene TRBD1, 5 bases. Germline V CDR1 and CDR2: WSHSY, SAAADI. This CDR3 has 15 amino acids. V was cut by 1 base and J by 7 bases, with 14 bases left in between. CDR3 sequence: CASSEWQGLRNEQFF. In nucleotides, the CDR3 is TGCGCCAGCAGTGAGTGGCAGGGTCTACGGAATGAGCAGTTCTTC.

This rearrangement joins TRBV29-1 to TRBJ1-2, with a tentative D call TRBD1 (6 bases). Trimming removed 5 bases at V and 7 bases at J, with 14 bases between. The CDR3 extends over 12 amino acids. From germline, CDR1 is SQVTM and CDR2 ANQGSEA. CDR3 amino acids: CSVIEQGRGYTF. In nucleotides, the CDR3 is TGCAGCGTTATAGAACAGGGTCGTGGCTACACCTTC.

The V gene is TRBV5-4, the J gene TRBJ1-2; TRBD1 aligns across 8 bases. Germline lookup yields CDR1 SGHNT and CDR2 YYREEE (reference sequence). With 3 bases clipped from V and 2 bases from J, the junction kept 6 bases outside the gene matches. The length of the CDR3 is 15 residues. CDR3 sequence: CASSSIWTGNYGYTF. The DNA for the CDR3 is TGTGCCAGCAGCTCGATCTGGACAGGGAACTATGGCTACACCTTC.

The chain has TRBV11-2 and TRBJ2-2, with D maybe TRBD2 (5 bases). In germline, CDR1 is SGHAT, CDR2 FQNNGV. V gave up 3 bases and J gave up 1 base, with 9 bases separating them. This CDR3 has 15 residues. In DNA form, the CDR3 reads TGTGCCAGCAGCTTCGGCGGAGGGAACACCGGGGAGCTGTTTTTT. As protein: CASSFGGGNTGELFF.

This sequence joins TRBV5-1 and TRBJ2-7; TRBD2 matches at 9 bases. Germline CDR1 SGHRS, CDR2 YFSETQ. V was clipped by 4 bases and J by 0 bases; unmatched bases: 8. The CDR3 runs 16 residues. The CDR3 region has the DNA TGCGCCAGCAGCCTGAATAGCGGGGGAAGCTCCTACGAGCAGTACTTC. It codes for CASSLNSGGSSYEQYF.

The CDR3 here is CASSFVAYNEQFF. In nucleotides, the CDR3 is TGTGCCAGCAGCTTCGTGGCTTACAATGAGCAGTTCTTC. The genes are TRBV7-3 and TRBJ2-1; D remains ambiguous. The CDR3 has 13 residues. The germline V and J ends were trimmed by 3 bases and 4 bases, with 7 bases remaining between them. The germline V gene has CDR1 SGHTA and CDR2 FQGTGA.

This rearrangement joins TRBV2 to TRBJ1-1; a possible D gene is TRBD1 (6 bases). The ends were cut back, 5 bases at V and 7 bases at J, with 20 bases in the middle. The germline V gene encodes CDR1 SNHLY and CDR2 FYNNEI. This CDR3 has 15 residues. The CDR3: CASSTQGNQKGEAFF. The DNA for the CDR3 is TGTGCCAGCAGTACTCAGGGGAACCAGAAGGGTGAAGCTTTCTTT.

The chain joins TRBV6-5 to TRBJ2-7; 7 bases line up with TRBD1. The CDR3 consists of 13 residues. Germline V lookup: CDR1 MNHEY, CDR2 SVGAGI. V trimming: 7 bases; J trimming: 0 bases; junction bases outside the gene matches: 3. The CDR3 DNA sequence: TGTGCCAGCAAAAGGGACAGCTCCTACGAGCAGTACTTC. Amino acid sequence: CASKRDSSYEQYF.

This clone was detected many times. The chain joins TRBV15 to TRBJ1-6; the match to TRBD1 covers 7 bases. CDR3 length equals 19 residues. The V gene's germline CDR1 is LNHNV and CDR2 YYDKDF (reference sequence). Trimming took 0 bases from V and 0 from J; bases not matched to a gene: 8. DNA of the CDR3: TGTGCCACCAGCAGAGATCAACAGGGGTTGAGCTCCTATAATTCACCCCTCCACTTT. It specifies CATSRDQQGLSSYNSPLHF.

CDR3 bases: TGTGCCAGTAGTCTAAACTCAAACACCGGGGAGCTGTTTTTT. Translating it yields CASSLNSNTGELFF. The J gene is TRBJ2-2, the V gene TRBV19; D gene ambiguous. The germline V and J ends were trimmed by 5 bases and 2 bases, with 9 bases remaining between them. Germline V lookup: CDR1 LNHDA, CDR2 SQIVND (reference sequence). This CDR3 contains 14 residues.

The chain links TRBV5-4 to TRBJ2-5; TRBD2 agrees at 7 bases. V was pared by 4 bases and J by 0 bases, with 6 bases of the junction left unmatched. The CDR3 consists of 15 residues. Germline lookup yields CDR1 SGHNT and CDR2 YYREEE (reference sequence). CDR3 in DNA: TGTGCCAGCAGCGCGGGCGGGAGTTACCAAGAGACCCAGTACTTC. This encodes CASSAGGSYQETQYF.

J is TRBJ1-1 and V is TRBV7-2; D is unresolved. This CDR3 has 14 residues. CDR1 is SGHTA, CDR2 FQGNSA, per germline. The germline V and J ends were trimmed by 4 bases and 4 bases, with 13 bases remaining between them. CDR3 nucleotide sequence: TGTGCCAGCAGCTCCCTCTCGGGTGCCACTGAAGCTTTCTTT. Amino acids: CASSSLSGATEAFF.

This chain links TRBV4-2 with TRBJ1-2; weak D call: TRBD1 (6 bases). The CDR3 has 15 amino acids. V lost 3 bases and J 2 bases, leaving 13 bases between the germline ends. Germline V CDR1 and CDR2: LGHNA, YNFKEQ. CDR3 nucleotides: TGTGCCAGCAGCCAGGCGGCAGGGGTAAACTATGGCTACACCTTC. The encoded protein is CASSQAAGVNYGYTF.

The CDR3 region is CAAKAGGTNSPLHF. In DNA, the CDR3 is TGTGCCGCGAAGGCAGGGGGTACGAATTCACCCCTCCACTTT. V is TRBV6-5 and J is TRBJ1-6, with 7 bases that match TRBD1. V was pared by 11 bases and J by 7 bases, with 11 bases of the junction left unmatched. This CDR3 region has 14 residues. Germline V gives CDR1 MNHEY, CDR2 SVGAGI.